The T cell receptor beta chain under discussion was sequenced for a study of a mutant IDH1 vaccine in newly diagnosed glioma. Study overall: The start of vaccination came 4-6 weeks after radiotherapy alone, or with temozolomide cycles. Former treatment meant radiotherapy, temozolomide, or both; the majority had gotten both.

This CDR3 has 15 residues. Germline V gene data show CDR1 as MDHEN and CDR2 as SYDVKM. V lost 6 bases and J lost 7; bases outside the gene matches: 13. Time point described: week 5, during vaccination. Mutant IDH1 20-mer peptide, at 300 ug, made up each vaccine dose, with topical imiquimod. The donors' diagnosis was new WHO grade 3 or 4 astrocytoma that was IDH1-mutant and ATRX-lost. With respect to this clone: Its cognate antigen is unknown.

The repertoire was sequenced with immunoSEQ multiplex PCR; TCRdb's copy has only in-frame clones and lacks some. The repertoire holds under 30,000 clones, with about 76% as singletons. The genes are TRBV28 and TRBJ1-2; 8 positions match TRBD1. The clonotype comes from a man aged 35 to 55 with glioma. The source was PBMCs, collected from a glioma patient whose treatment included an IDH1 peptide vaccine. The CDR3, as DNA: TGTGCCAGCAGCAGACGACAGGGGAGGTGGGTTGGCTACACCTTC. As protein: CASSRRQGRWVGYTF.